This T cell receptor beta chain came from a study of identical twins. Points from the study as a whole: Beta out-of-frame sequences showed weaker excess twin sharing. Within twin pairs, the out-of-frame alpha sequences they shared showed excess low generation probability.

A universal primer site arose from template switching, and cDNA bore unique molecular identifiers. MiXCR, run by TCRdb on the 5' RACE reads, gives a single entry per CDR3 protein. The data show 300,000 to 400,000 distinct CDR3 sequences, approximately 8.7% seen once. This clonotype occurred a few times. Its antigen is not identified. Germline V CDR1 and CDR2: MGHRA, YSYEKL. The CDR3 totals 17 residues. V lost 0 bases to trimming and J lost 0 bases, with 15 bases between them. The source material was naive T cells sorted from blood. This clonotype originated in a woman in her 50s in good health. The V gene is TRBV4-1, the J gene TRBJ2-7, with D maybe TRBD2 (6 bases). The CDR3 sequence is CASSQESPGLLSYEQYV. In nucleotides, the CDR3 is TGCGCCAGCAGCCAAGAGTCACCGGGACTCCTCTCCTACGAGCAGTACGTC.